Listed below are T cell receptor beta chains from one sample, sequenced in a study of coeliac disease. Data came from immunoSEQ multiplex PCR; TCRdb stores just in-frame clones and leaves some out. Of roughly 4,800 clones listed, 72% are singletons. Sequenced material: lymphocytes from the gut lamina propria. The receptors shown here come from a young man with celiac disease on a gluten-free diet. The CDR3 runs from the conserved cysteine through the conserved F or W. Fields, in order: CDR3 protein, CDR3 DNA, V gene, D gene, J gene, clone size. The D gene is left open where the match is weak. Clone size is stated in some rows and not others, as once, few, many or a class when expanded.

CAWSRLVVETQYF TGTGCCTGGAGTCGACTAGTTGTTGAGACCCAGTACTTC TRBV30 . TRBJ2-5 .
CASSFYLSWDRGYF TGTGCCAGCAGTTTTTACCTAAGTTGGGACAGGGGGTACTTC TRBV27 TRBD1 TRBJ2-5 .
CASSTGTSGELFF TGTGCCAGCAGTACAGGGACGTCCGGGGAGCTGTTTTTT TRBV27 . TRBJ2-2 .
CASRGLTGAVNSPLHF TGTGCCAGCAGGGGCTTAACAGGGGCGGTTAATTCACCCCTCCACTTT TRBV2 TRBD1 TRBJ1-6 .
CASSIMERTEAFF TGTGCCAGTAGTATCATGGAGCGTACTGAAGCTTTCTTT TRBV19 . TRBJ1-1 .
CASSQGQGAGGYTF TGCGCCAGCAGCCAAGGACAGGGGGCGGGAGGCTACACCTTC TRBV4-3 TRBD1 TRBJ1-2 .
CASSLGQGMNTEAFF TGTGCCAGCAGCTTAGGACAGGGCATGAACACTGAAGCTTTCTTT TRBV7-3 TRBD1 TRBJ1-1 few
CASSLGWGTPTDTQYF TGTGCCAGCAGCTTAGGCTGGGGCACCCCCACAGATACGCAGTATTTT TRBV13 . TRBJ2-3 .
CASSPDWTGSQPQHF TGTGCCAGCAGCCCGGACTGGACAGGTAGTCAGCCCCAGCATTTT TRBV7-2 TRBD1 TRBJ1-5 few
CASRTGGGYNEQFF TGTGCCAGCCGGACCGGCGGGGGTTACAATGAGCAGTTCTTC TRBV27 TRBD2 TRBJ2-1 once
CASSVTGVRGGTEAFF TGTGCCAGCAGTGTAACGGGGGTCCGGGGTGGCACTGAAGCTTTCTTT TRBV2 . TRBJ1-1 .
CASSLYVETGAPTGGYTF TGTGCCAGCAGCTTATATGTTGAGACAGGGGCTCCTACGGGTGGCTACACCTTC TRBV7-6 TRBD1 TRBJ1-2 .
CASSLMAVRQPQHF TGTGCCAGCAGTTTGATGGCGGTGAGACAGCCCCAGCATTTT TRBV6-6 . TRBJ1-5 once
CSAAFRGSAFF TGCAGTGCCGCGTTTCGGGGGAGCGCTTTCTTT TRBV20-1 . TRBJ1-1 .